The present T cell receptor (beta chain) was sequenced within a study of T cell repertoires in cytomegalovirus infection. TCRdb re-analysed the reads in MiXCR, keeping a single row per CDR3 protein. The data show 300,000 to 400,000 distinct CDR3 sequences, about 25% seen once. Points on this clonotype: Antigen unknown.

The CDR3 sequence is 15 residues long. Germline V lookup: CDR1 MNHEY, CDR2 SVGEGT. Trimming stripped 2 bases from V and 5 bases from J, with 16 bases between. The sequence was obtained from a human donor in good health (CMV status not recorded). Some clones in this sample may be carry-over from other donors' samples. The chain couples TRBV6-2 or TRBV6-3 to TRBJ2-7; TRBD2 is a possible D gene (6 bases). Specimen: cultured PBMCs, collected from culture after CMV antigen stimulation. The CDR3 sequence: CASSYAGRRPHEQYV. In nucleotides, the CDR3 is TGTGCCAGCAGTTACGCGGGGAGAAGACCCCACGAGCAGTACGTC.